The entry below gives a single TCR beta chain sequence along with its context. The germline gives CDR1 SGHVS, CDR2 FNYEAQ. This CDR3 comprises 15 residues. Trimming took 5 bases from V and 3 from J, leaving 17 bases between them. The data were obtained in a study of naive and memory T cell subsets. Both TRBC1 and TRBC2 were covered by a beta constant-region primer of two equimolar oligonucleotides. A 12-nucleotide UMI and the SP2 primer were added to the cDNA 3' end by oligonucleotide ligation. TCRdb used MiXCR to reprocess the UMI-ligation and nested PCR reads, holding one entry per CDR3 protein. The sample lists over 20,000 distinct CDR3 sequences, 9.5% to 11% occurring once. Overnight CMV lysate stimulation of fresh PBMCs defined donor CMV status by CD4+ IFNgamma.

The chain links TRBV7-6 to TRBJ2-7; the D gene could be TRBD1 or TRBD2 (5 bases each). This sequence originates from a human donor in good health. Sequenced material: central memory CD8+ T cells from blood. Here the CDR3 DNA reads TGTGCCAGCAGCCCCGGGGCACATTTGAACTACGAGCAGTACTTC. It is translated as CASSPGAHLNYEQYF.